The rows below give T cell receptor beta chains drawn from one sample of a study of shared clonotypes between healthy human individuals. TCRdb's copy holds only in-frame clones and misses some; the assay was immunoSEQ multiplex PCR. The table has about 480,000 clones, 79% seen once. Source material: PBMCs. The receptors originated from a woman between 40 and 55 years old in good health. Some clones in this sample may be carry-over from other donors' samples. The CDR3 runs from the conserved cysteine through the conserved F or W. Each record gives: clone size, J gene, D gene, V gene, CDR3 DNA, CDR3 protein. A D gene is named only where the DNA matches it firmly. Expanded clones get a size class; other rows say once, few or many, or leave the size out.

size: .; J: TRBJ2-3; D: TRBD2; V: TRBV6-6; DNA: TGTGCCAGCAGTTACTCGGGACTAGCGGTCACAGATACGCAGTATTTT; CDR3: CASSYSGLAVTDTQYF
size: .; J: TRBJ2-7; D: .; V: TRBV5-1; DNA: TGCGCCAGCAGAGCCGGAACCTCACTCTCCTACGAGCAGTACTTC; CDR3: CASRAGTSLSYEQYF
size: once; J: TRBJ2-1; D: .; V: TRBV11-2; DNA: TGTGCCAGCAGCTTAGATGGACTTAGGTACAATGAGCAGTTCTTC; CDR3: CASSLDGLRYNEQFF
size: .; J: TRBJ2-3; D: TRBD1; V: TRBV19; DNA: TGTGCCAGTGGGACAGGGGGATTTACAGATACGCAGTATTTT; CDR3: CASGTGGFTDTQYF
size: .; J: TRBJ2-2; D: .; V: TRBV28; DNA: TGTGCCAGCAGTTTGCGAAGGGACTCTGGGACTAACACCGGGGAGCTGTTTTTT; CDR3: CASSLRRDSGTNTGELFF
size: .; J: TRBJ2-7; D: TRBD1; V: TRBV5-1; DNA: TGCGCCAGCAGCTCCGGACAGGGCAACCGTTACGAGCAGTACTTC; CDR3: CASSSGQGNRYEQYF
size: few; J: TRBJ2-5; D: .; V: TRBV6-1; DNA: TGTGCCAGCAGTGAAGGTTTGCGGGTGCAAGAGACCCAGTACTTC; CDR3: CASSEGLRVQETQYF
size: .; J: TRBJ1-2; D: .; V: TRBV30; DNA: TGTGCCTGGATCTGGGCTTCCTATGGCTACACCTTC; CDR3: CAWIWASYGYTF
size: .; J: TRBJ2-3; D: TRBD2; V: TRBV4-2; DNA: TGTGCCAGCAGCCAAGGTCCGGGACTAGCGGGGGGCACAGATACGCAGTATTTT; CDR3: CASSQGPGLAGGTDTQYF
size: .; J: TRBJ2-3; D: TRBD2; V: TRBV11-2; DNA: TGTGCCAGCAGCTACACGAAACTAGCGGGAGGGGGAGATACGCAGTATTTT; CDR3: CASSYTKLAGGGDTQYF
size: .; J: TRBJ2-2; D: TRBD1; V: TRBV28; DNA: TGTGCCAGCAGAGGGACAGCGAACACCGGGGAGCTGTTTTTT; CDR3: CASRGTANTGELFF
size: .; J: TRBJ2-7; D: TRBD2; V: TRBV18; DNA: TGTGCCAGCTCATTAGGACTAGCGGAGTCCTACGAGCAGTACTTC; CDR3: CASSLGLAESYEQYF
size: .; J: TRBJ2-7; D: .; V: TRBV7-3; DNA: TGTGCCAGCAGCTCCGGGGCCTCCTACGAGCAGTACTTC; CDR3: CASSSGASYEQYF
size: .; J: TRBJ2-3; D: .; V: TRBV6-5; DNA: TGTGCCAGCAGTAACACCTACGGGATAACAGATACGCAGTATTTT; CDR3: CASSNTYGITDTQYF
size: .; J: TRBJ2-7; D: TRBD2; V: TRBV11-2; DNA: TGTGCCAGCAGCTTAGATCGACTGCGTAGCGGGAGTGGGTACGAGCAGTACTTC; CDR3: CASSLDRLRSGSGYEQYF
size: .; J: TRBJ2-7; D: .; V: TRBV6-5; DNA: TGTGCCAGCAGTTGGCACAGGAGGACTTACTCCTACGAGCAGTACTTC; CDR3: CASSWHRRTYSYEQYF
size: .; J: TRBJ2-1; D: TRBD2; V: TRBV11-2; DNA: TGTGCCAGCAGCTTGGTAGCGGGGACCTCCTACAATGAGCAGTTCTTC; CDR3: CASSLVAGTSYNEQFF
size: .; J: TRBJ2-1; D: TRBD2; V: TRBV7-9; DNA: TGTGCCAGCAGCCCCACCGGCAGTCCGAGCGGGGTTTACAATGAGCAGTTCTTC; CDR3: CASSPTGSPSGVYNEQFF
size: .; J: TRBJ2-3; D: .; V: TRBV2; DNA: TGTGCCAGCAGCGGGGGTTTGGCAGATACGCAGTATTTT; CDR3: CASSGGLADTQYF
size: once; J: TRBJ2-3; D: .; V: TRBV28; DNA: TGTGCCAGCAGTTTCACTAGTGATTATACGCAGTATTTT; CDR3: CASSFTSDYTQYF
size: .; J: TRBJ1-3; D: .; V: TRBV6-5; DNA: TGTGCCAGCAGCCGTGGGGCAACTGGAAACACCATATATTTT; CDR3: CASSRGATGNTIYF
size: .; J: TRBJ2-1; D: TRBD2; V: TRBV19; DNA: TGTGCCAGTAGTATCCGTGCGGGAGGGAACCTTGAGCAGTTCTTC; CDR3: CASSIRAGGNLEQFF
size: .; J: TRBJ2-3; D: .; V: TRBV19; DNA: TGTGCCAGTAGTATAGATCTTCGGGGGTACAACCCAGATACGCAGTATTTT; CDR3: CASSIDLRGYNPDTQYF
size: .; J: TRBJ2-7; D: TRBD1; V: TRBV18; DNA: TGTGCCAGCTCTCCTCGGACAGGCACCTACGAGCAGTACTTC; CDR3: CASSPRTGTYEQYF
size: .; J: TRBJ1-2; D: TRBD1; V: TRBV7-3; DNA: TGTGCCAGCAGCCTCCAGGACAGGGCGCCCTATGGCTACACCTTC; CDR3: CASSLQDRAPYGYTF
size: once; J: TRBJ2-7; D: TRBD2; V: TRBV2; DNA: TGTGCCAGCAGGAAGGACCGGGGGGGTCTCGAGCAGTACTTC; CDR3: CASRKDRGGLEQYF
size: once; J: TRBJ1-2; D: TRBD1; V: TRBV5-1; DNA: TGCGCCAGCAGCCCCTCGAGGGGGCCCTATGGCTACACCTTC; CDR3: CASSPSRGPYGYTF
size: .; J: TRBJ2-7; D: TRBD2; V: TRBV28; DNA: TGTGCCAGCAGACCCGGGGGCGCGGGGGGCGAGCAGTACTTC; CDR3: CASRPGGAGGEQYF
size: .; J: TRBJ2-3; D: .; V: TRBV28; DNA: TGTGCCAGCCAAGTGGGCACAGATACGCAGTATTTT; CDR3: CASQVGTDTQYF
size: .; J: TRBJ2-5; D: TRBD1; V: TRBV5-5; DNA: TGTGCCAGCAGCTTGCGACAGGGCGTTGAGACCCAGTACTTC; CDR3: CASSLRQGVETQYF
size: .; J: TRBJ2-7; D: .; V: TRBV30; DNA: TGTGCCGGAAAACTATTCGCGGGGGCCAACTACGAGCAGTACTTC; CDR3: CAGKLFAGANYEQYF
size: .; J: TRBJ2-4; D: TRBD2; V: TRBV9; DNA: TGTGCCAGCAGCCTTTCTAGCGGCCGGACGTCTTTTGGCAAAAACATTCAGTACTTC; CDR3: CASSLSSGRTSFGKNIQYF
size: .; J: TRBJ2-3; D: .; V: TRBV30; DNA: TGTGCCTCGATAGCGGCTAGCACAGATACGCAGTATTTT; CDR3: CASIAASTDTQYF
size: many; J: TRBJ2-7; D: TRBD2; V: TRBV27; DNA: TGTGCCAGCAGTTTTCTGGCTAGCGGGCTCTCCTACGAGCAGTACTTC; CDR3: CASSFLASGLSYEQYF
size: .; J: TRBJ2-7; D: TRBD2; V: TRBV19; DNA: TGTGCCAGTAGTGTACTAGCGGGATCCCCCCACGAGCAGTACTTC; CDR3: CASSVLAGSPHEQYF
size: .; J: TRBJ2-1; D: TRBD2; V: TRBV5-4; DNA: TGTGCCAGCAGCGAACTAGCGGGAGTGGATCGTGAGCAGTTCTTC; CDR3: CASSELAGVDREQFF
size: .; J: TRBJ2-7; D: .; V: TRBV2; DNA: TGTGCCAGCAGCCATCCCGGACGGACCTACGAGCAGTACTTC; CDR3: CASSHPGRTYEQYF
size: .; J: TRBJ2-1; D: .; V: TRBV5-1; DNA: TGCGCCAGCGCCCCCGATAAGGTCGCCTACAATGAGCAGTTCTTC; CDR3: CASAPDKVAYNEQFF
size: .; J: TRBJ1-1; D: .; V: TRBV5-4; DNA: TGTGCCAGCAGCTTTGCCAGGGACACTGAAGCTTTCTTT; CDR3: CASSFARDTEAFF
size: .; J: TRBJ2-5; D: TRBD2; V: TRBV2; DNA: TGTGCCAGCAGTGGGCTAGCGGGACAAGAGACCCAGTACTTC; CDR3: CASSGLAGQETQYF
size: .; J: TRBJ2-1; D: .; V: TRBV7-2; DNA: TGTGCCAGCAGCCCCGAGACGGTAAGATACAATGAGCAGTTCTTC; CDR3: CASSPETVRYNEQFF
size: .; J: TRBJ2-1; D: .; V: TRBV7-2; DNA: TGTGCCAGCAGCTTAGCGCTTCTTAAGGACAATGAGCAGTTCTTC; CDR3: CASSLALLKDNEQFF
size: .; J: TRBJ1-3; D: TRBD1; V: TRBV19; DNA: TGTGCCAGTAGTCCTCAGACAGGGAAGCGCTCTGGAAACACCATATATTTT; CDR3: CASSPQTGKRSGNTIYF
size: .; J: TRBJ2-2; D: TRBD2; V: TRBV6-5; DNA: TGTGCCACAATTCGGGGAGGGCCCGGGGAGCTGTTTTTT; CDR3: CATIRGGPGELFF
size: .; J: TRBJ1-2; D: .; V: TRBV5-3; DNA: TGTGCCAGAAGCTTGGATGGCAGCGACTATGGCTACACCTTC; CDR3: CARSLDGSDYGYTF
size: .; J: TRBJ2-3; D: TRBD2; V: TRBV4-2; DNA: TGTGCCAGCAGCCAAGAGCCTAGCGGGAGCACAGATACGCAGTATTTT; CDR3: CASSQEPSGSTDTQYF
size: .; J: TRBJ1-5; D: .; V: TRBV28; DNA: TGTGCCAGCAGTTTTAGCCATCAGCCCCAGCATTTT; CDR3: CASSFSHQPQHF
size: .; J: TRBJ2-7; D: .; V: TRBV7-9; DNA: TGTGCCAGCACCGCTACGGCGGGCAACTCCTACGAGCAGTACTTC; CDR3: CASTATAGNSYEQYF
size: .; J: TRBJ2-7; D: .; V: TRBV28; DNA: TGTGCCAGCAGTTTAGTTCGCACACCCTACGAGCAGTACTTC; CDR3: CASSLVRTPYEQYF
size: many; J: TRBJ2-5; D: TRBD1; V: TRBV7-9; DNA: TGTGCCAGCAGCTTTCCGGGACAGATAGAAGAGACCCAGTACTTC; CDR3: CASSFPGQIEETQYF
size: .; J: TRBJ2-7; D: TRBD2; V: TRBV10-1; DNA: TGCGCCAGCAGTGAGCCCGATGCGCGGGAGGAACGGTACGAGCAGTACTTC; CDR3: CASSEPDAREERYEQYF
size: .; J: TRBJ1-1; D: .; V: TRBV19; DNA: TGTGCCAGTAGTATCGGCGGGCGGAACACTGAAGCTTTCTTT; CDR3: CASSIGGRNTEAFF
size: once; J: TRBJ2-5; D: TRBD2; V: TRBV10-3; DNA: TGTGCCATCAGCTCCGACCGCGGGAGGGCCCTGGAGACCCAGTACTTC; CDR3: CAISSDRGRALETQYF